One sample yielded the 3 T cell receptor beta chains listed below, sequenced in a study of T cells in women clearing cervical HPV infection. Repertoires were generated with immunoSEQ multiplex PCR, while TCRdb's copy carries only in-frame clones and drops some. The sample has about 34,000 clones. Sequenced: blood buffy coat. The source is a woman between 18 and 69 years old with a cervical HPV16 infection that either progressed to CIN3+ or cleared (not recorded which).

Of note for this clone: The CDR3 goes on 3 residues after the read ends, and that part is filled in from the germline J gene. This chain joins TRBV27 and TRBJ1-1; 8 bases are shared with TRBD1. This CDR3 comprises 15 residues. J gave up 6 bases and V 1 base, and 7 bases lay outside the gene matches. Germline lookup yields CDR1 MNHEY and CDR2 SMNVEV (reference sequence). CDR3 residues: CASSLLTGVEAEAFF. The sequenced part of the CDR3 DNA is TGTGCCAGCAGTTTATTGACAGGGGTTGAGGCTGAA.

Worth noting for this clone: The read ends 3 residues before the CDR3 terminus; that terminus is restored from the germline J gene. This chain uses TRBV20-1 with TRBJ2-2; D possibly matches TRBD1 or TRBD2 (6 bases each). This CDR3 has 14 amino acids. CDR1 DFQATT and CDR2 SNEGSKA come from the germline V gene (reference sequence). CDR3 in amino acids: CSAQGRQINEKLFF. The CDR3 bases that were read are TGCAGTGCTCAGGGGAGGCAGATAAATGAAAAG.

Comments on this clone: The read stops 3 residues short of the end of the CDR3; the missing end is completed from the germline J gene. The rearrangement links TRBV28 to TRBJ2-7; 8 bases align to TRBD1. Germline CDR1 MDHEN, CDR2 SYDVKM. The length of the CDR3 is 15 residues. V lost 4 bases and J lost 1; bases outside the gene matches: 6. The CDR3 reads CASSSTGALSYEQYF. Incomplete CDR3 DNA: TGTGCCAGCAGTTCGACAGGGGCCCTTTCCTACGAG.